This record covers a single T cell receptor (beta chain). This clonotype is assessed as large (0.1 to 1%). There is no known antigen for this receptor. Base quality data are lacking; no much larger clone is found one base away. The data were obtained in a study. For sequencing, an Illumina MiSeq was employed. Using fastp at Q25 and MiXCR, TCRdb reprocessed the public reads and kept productive beta chains. CDR3 protein duplicates are merged, each entry listing the most common genes and DNA. Across this sample there are 1,500 to 2,000 distinct CDR3 sequences, with 6.5% to 9% seen only once. The ten largest clonotypes hold approximately 12% of the sample. The receptor was isolated from a human donor with rheumatoid arthritis. The source material was CD4+ T cells from peripheral blood.

In nucleotides, the sequence is TGCGCCAGCAGCTTGAACGGAGATACGCAGTATTTT. Translated, this gives CASSLNGDTQYF. Rearrangement joined TRBV5-1 to TRBJ2-3; the D gene cannot be resolved reliably. The cysteine opens and the phenylalanine closes a CDR3 of 12 amino acids. Of all the DNA, just the CDR3 is kept, 36 bases in frame from base 1. The germline V gene sets CDR1 to SGHRS and CDR2 to YFSETQ. The junction shows trimming of 1 base on V and 5 bases on J, plus 5 bases between the germline ends.